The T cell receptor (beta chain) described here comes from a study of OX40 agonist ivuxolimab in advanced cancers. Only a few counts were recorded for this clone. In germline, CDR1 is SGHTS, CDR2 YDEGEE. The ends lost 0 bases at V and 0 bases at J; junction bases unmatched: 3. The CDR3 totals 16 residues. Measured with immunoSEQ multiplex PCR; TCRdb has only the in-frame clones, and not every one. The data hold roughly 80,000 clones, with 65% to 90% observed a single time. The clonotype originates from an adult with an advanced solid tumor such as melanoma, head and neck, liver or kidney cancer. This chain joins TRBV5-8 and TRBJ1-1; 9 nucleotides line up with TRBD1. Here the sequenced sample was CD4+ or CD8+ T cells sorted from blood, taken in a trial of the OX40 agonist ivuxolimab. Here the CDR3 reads CASSLAGQGLNTEAFF. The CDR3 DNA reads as TGTGCCAGCAGCTTGGCGGGACAGGGCCTGAACACTGAAGCTTTCTTT.